This T cell receptor beta chain was sequenced in a study of blood T cell repertoires in COVID-19. Across the study: Samples representing acute and convalescent COVID-19 were sourced from the United States, Italy and Spain. In each case, the material was cDNA or gDNA derived from T cells, B-cell-depleted T cells, or PBMCs.

Original data processing: Quantification of nucleated cells was approximated via reference gene primer amplification. TCRdb's copy holds only in-frame clones and misses some; the assay was immunoSEQ multiplex PCR. The D gene and trimming were derived from the DNA, and the V and J assignments and clone size from that table. Here the sample spans around 300,000 clones, roughly 90% being singletons. The CDR3 loop spans 12 amino acids. Per the germline V gene, CDR1 is SGHAT and CDR2 is FQNNGV. Trimming stripped 2 bases from V and 8 bases from J, with 7 bases between. The sequencing input was peripheral blood. The V call is TRBV11-2, the J call TRBJ2-1; D may be TRBD1 (5 bases). This sequence was found in a woman in her twenties or thirties with COVID-19, enrolled during active disease. CDR3 DNA: TGTGCCAGCAGCTTAAGGGGTGATGAGCAGTTCTTC. Its protein is CASSLRGDEQFF.